This entry is about one T cell receptor (beta chain). Its antigen remains unknown. This sample stems from a study of T cell responses to AZD1222 COVID-19 vaccine. Study results and limitations: The number of AZD1222 recipients seropositive at baseline was only 5 to 7.

The CDR3 has 16 residues. In germline, CDR1 is SGHNT, CDR2 YENEEA. After removal of 1 base from V and 4 bases from J, the junction contained 7 bases not matched to a gene. Here immunoSEQ multiplex PCR was the method, and the copy in TCRdb shows in-frame clones only, minus some. The repertoire holds around 99,000 clones, with nearly 90% as singletons. The receptor was derived from an adult in good health. The sample in question was peripheral blood, obtained on day 0 of MenACWY control vaccination. V and J are TRBV11-3 and TRBJ2-5; 9 nucleotides line up with TRBD1. The CDR3 sequence is CASSLAGQGWGETQYF. CDR3 DNA sequence: TGTGCCAGCAGCTTAGCGGGACAGGGATGGGGAGAGACCCAGTACTTC. Full variable domain (outside the CDR3, taken from reference TRBV11-3 and TRBJ2-5): EAGVVQSPRYKIIEKKQPVAFWCNPISGHNTLYWYLQNLGQGPELLIRYENEEAVDDSQLPKDRFSAERLKGVDSTLKIQPAELGDSAVYLCASSLAGQGWGETQYFGPGTRLLVL.